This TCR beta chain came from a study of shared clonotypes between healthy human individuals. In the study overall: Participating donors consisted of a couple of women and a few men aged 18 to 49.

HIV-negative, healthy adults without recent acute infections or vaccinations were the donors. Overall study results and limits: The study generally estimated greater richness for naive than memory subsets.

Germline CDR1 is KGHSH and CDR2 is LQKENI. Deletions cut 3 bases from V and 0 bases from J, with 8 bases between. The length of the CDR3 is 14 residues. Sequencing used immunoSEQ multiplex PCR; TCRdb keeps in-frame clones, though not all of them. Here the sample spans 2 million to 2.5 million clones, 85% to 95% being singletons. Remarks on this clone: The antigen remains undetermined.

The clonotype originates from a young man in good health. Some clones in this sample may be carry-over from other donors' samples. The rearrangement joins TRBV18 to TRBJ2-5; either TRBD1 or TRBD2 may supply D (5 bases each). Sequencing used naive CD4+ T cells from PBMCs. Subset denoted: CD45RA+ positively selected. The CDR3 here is CASSPGPYQETQYF. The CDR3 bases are TGTGCCAGCTCACCGGGACCGTACCAAGAGACCCAGTACTTC.